The 31 T cell receptor beta chains presented below share a single source sample, sequenced in a study of shared clonotypes between healthy human individuals. The assay was immunoSEQ multiplex PCR, and TCRdb's table has in-frame clones only and misses some. This sample has fewer than 600,000 clones, with roughly 77% found just once. The sequencing sample was made of PBMCs. All receptors derive from a woman aged 40 to 49 in good health. Some clones in this sample may be carry-over from other donors' samples.

In this sample, this clone turned up once. This sequence joins TRBV28 and TRBJ2-4; 11 bases are a match to TRBD1. Trimming took 4 bases from V and 9 from J; bases not matched to a gene: 8. Germline-derived CDR1 and CDR2 are MDHEN and SYDVKM. This CDR3 contains 15 residues. For the CDR3, the DNA is TGTGCCAGCAGTTCCTCGGACAGGGGGCGGGCCATTCAGTACTTC. It yields the protein CASSSSDRGRAIQYF.

This clone was seen a single time. The chain uses TRBV4-3 and TRBJ2-7; 11 nucleotides agree with TRBD2. CDR1 LGHNA and CDR2 YSLEER come from the germline V gene. The CDR3 sequence is 15 residues long. Germline trimming cut 0 bases from V and 8 bases from J; bases unmatched to any gene: 6. The DNA of the CDR3 is TGCGCCAGCAGCCAAGAGTTACTAGCGGGAGTAAAGCAGTACTTC. Residues: CASSQELLAGVKQYF.

This clone appeared once. The rearrangement links TRBV9 to TRBJ1-4; D not certain. This CDR3 spans 13 amino acids. Trimming removed 2 bases at V and 3 bases at J, with 5 bases between. Germline-derived CDR1 and CDR2 are SGDLS and YYNGEE. DNA for the CDR3: TGTGCCAGCAGCGTGGCGCCTAATGAAAAACTGTTTTTT. Translated: CASSVAPNEKLFF. The complete variable domain, with remaining parts taken from reference TRBV9 and TRBJ1-4, reads DSGVTQTPKHLITATGQRVTLRCSPRSGDLSVYWYQQSLDQGLQFLIQYYNGEERAKGNILERFSAQQFPDLHSELNLSSLELGDSALYFCASSVAPNEKLFFGSGTQLSVL.

The CDR3 region has the DNA TGTGCCAGCAGCATGACCGATACGCAGTATTTT. This sequence encodes CASSMTDTQYF. V gene TRBV9 combines with J gene TRBJ2-3, with D hard to call. The V end lost 4 bases, the J end lost 6 bases, and 6 bases lay between the germline ends. CDR1 is SGDLS and CDR2 is YYNGEE in the germline V gene. The CDR3 extends over 11 amino acids.

V usage is TRBV2 and J usage is TRBJ1-5; TRBD1 might be the D (6 bases). This CDR3 has 14 amino acids. V was clipped by 6 bases and J by 0 bases, with 9 bases between them. Germline V gene data show CDR1 as SNHLY and CDR2 as FYNNEI. This CDR3 reads CASRLDSSNQPQHF. As DNA, the CDR3 is TGTGCCAGCAGATTGGACAGTAGCAATCAGCCCCAGCATTTT.

The chain carries TRBV15 and TRBJ2-5; D is ambiguous. This CDR3 has 14 amino acids. Germline V gene lookup returns CDR1 LNHNV and CDR2 YYDKDF (reference sequence). V was shortened by 3 bases and J by 5 bases, with 13 bases between the two germline ends. The CDR3 protein is CATSRTGVGETQYF. In DNA form, the CDR3 reads TGTGCCACCAGCAGGACCGGTGTGGGGGAGACCCAGTACTTC.

This sequence joins TRBV7-9 and TRBJ2-1; D unclear. CDR3 length: 13 residues. V lost 2 bases, J lost 9 bases, and 11 bases lay in between. Germline lookup yields CDR1 SEHNR and CDR2 FQNEAQ (reference sequence). The CDR3 protein is CASSLNLEGEQFF. The CDR3 DNA follows: TGTGCCAGCAGCTTAAACCTAGAAGGTGAGCAGTTCTTC.

This clone was counted many times. This chain joins TRBV19 and TRBJ1-1; weak D call: TRBD1 (5 bases). Trimming cost V 7 bases and J 3 bases, with 15 bases left between them. CDR3 size: 14 residues. CDR1 and CDR2 from the germline V gene are LNHDA and SQIVND (reference sequence). CDR3 nucleotides: TGTGCCAGTACCTTGGACACGGCGTACACTGAAGCTTTCTTT. It yields the protein CASTLDTAYTEAFF.

In this sample, this clone turned up a few times. The genes are TRBV10-3 and TRBJ2-5; 10 positions match TRBD1. The length of the CDR3 is 14 residues. Looked up from germline, CDR1 is ENHRY and CDR2 is SYGVKD. After removal of 10 bases from V and 5 bases from J, the junction contained 10 bases not matched to a gene. The CDR3 here is CATRGGDRGETQYF. The CDR3 DNA reads as TGTGCCACCCGGGGGGGGGACAGGGGCGAGACCCAGTACTTC.

The chain uses TRBV19 and TRBJ1-4, with D tentatively TRBD1 (5 bases). Trimming stripped 5 bases from V and 5 bases from J, with 15 bases between. This CDR3 spans 15 amino acids. Looked up from germline, CDR1 is LNHDA and CDR2 is SQIVND (reference sequence). The CDR3 sequence: CASSPRQSSNEKLFF. As DNA, the CDR3 is TGTGCCAGTAGTCCTAGACAGTCTTCAAATGAAAAACTGTTTTTT.

This clone was counted a few times. This chain joins TRBV7-2 and TRBJ2-3, with unresolved D. This CDR3 contains 13 residues. The germline CDR1 and CDR2 sequences are SGHTA and FQGNSA. The ends were cut back, 5 bases at V and 6 bases at J, with 12 bases in the middle. The CDR3 DNA sequence: TGTGCCAGCAGCCCGGACCGACGGGATACGCAGTATTTT. It translates to CASSPDRRDTQYF.

This chain joins TRBV4-3 and TRBJ1-1; TRBD1 agrees at 7 bases. The V gene's germline CDR1 is LGHNA and CDR2 YSLEER. CDR3 length equals 14 residues. Losses at the gene ends were 3 bases for V and 4 bases for J; bases not matched to a gene: 5. The CDR3 DNA is TGCGCCAGCAGCCAGGGACAGTTTAGCACTGAAGCTTTCTTT. It specifies CASSQGQFSTEAFF.

CDR3 DNA: TGTGCCAGCCAGGAAGGCAGCTATGGCTACACCTTC. This sequence encodes CASQEGSYGYTF. The chain has TRBV2 and TRBJ1-2; D gene ambiguous. Looked up from germline, CDR1 is SNHLY and CDR2 is FYNNEI. V lost 8 bases, J lost 4 bases, and 11 bases lay in between. The CDR3 runs 12 residues.

V is TRBV29-1 and J is TRBJ2-7; weak D call: TRBD2 (6 bases). Germline V CDR1 and CDR2: SQVTM, ANQGSEA. Between the trimmed V and J ends, which lost 5 bases and 7 bases, there was a span of 18 bases. CDR3 length: 13 amino acids. The CDR3 bases are TGCAGCGTTTCAATTTCGGGAGCCCGAGAGCAGTACTTC. Protein sequence: CSVSISGAREQYF.

Comments on this clone: One junction end disagrees with the germline gene, perhaps due to a read error. V gene TRBV27 combines with J gene TRBJ1-4; D gene unclear. The CDR3 is 14 amino acids. Germline V gene sequence: CDR1 MNHEY, CDR2 SMNVEV (reference sequence). CDR3 residues: CASIPWSFWGKTVF. CDR3 in DNA: TGTGCCAGCATCCCGTGGAGTTTCTGGGGAAAAACTGTTTTT.

This chain connects TRBV4-2 to TRBJ2-7, with TRBD2 as a possible D gene (5 bases). The ends were cut back, 0 bases at V and 3 bases at J, with 15 bases in the middle. The CDR3 contains 16 residues. CDR1 is LGHNA and CDR2 is YNFKEQ in the germline V gene. CDR3 sequence (DNA): TGTGCCAGCAGCCAAGAACGGGGAGTTCGGGTCTACGAGCAGTACTTC. Translation: CASSQERGVRVYEQYF.

The chain is built from TRBV6-4 and TRBJ2-1; the match to TRBD2 covers 12 bases. The CDR3 is 16 residues long. Germline values: CDR1 MRHNA, CDR2 SNTAGT. With 0 bases clipped from V and 9 bases from J, the junction kept 6 bases outside the gene matches. CDR3 residues: CASSDSGLAGGGEQFF. DNA of the CDR3: TGTGCCAGCAGTGACTCGGGGCTAGCGGGAGGGGGTGAGCAGTTCTTC.

The rearrangement uses TRBV11-1 and TRBJ2-5; no firm D call. This CDR3 is 14 amino acids long. In germline, CDR1 is SGHAT, CDR2 FQDESV (reference sequence). The V and J ends lost 5 bases and 4 bases respectively, with 14 bases between them. The CDR3 protein is CASSHPGGGETQYF. The CDR3 DNA sequence: TGTGCCAGCAGCCACCCCGGTGGCGGAGAGACCCAGTACTTC.

This chain links TRBV7-2 with TRBJ2-1, with 7 bases aligning to TRBD2. The junction had 8 bases not matched to a gene; V was cut back by 0 bases and J by 6 bases. Germline V gives CDR1 SGHTA, CDR2 FQGNSA. The CDR3 extends over 16 amino acids. The CDR3 region is CASSLAPGGLFNEQFF. CDR3 coding DNA: TGTGCCAGCAGCTTAGCGCCGGGGGGACTCTTCAATGAGCAGTTCTTC. Full variable domain (remainder filled in from reference TRBV7-2 and TRBJ2-1): GAGVSQSPSNKVTEKGKDVELRCDPISGHTALYWYRQSLGQGLEFLIYFQGNSAPDKSGLPSDRFSAERTGGSVSTLTIQRTQQEDSAVYLCASSLAPGGLFNEQFFGPGTRLTVL.

The chain recombines TRBV11-3 with TRBJ1-5, with TRBD1 identical over 9 bases. V lost 1 base, J lost 0 bases, and 1 base stayed unmatched. This CDR3 spans 16 amino acids. Germline CDR1 and CDR2: SGHNT and YENEEA. CDR3 bases: TGTGCCAGCAGCTTAGGGACAGGGGATAGCAATCAGCCCCAGCATTTT. This sequence encodes CASSLGTGDSNQPQHF.

V gene TRBV30 combines with J gene TRBJ2-5; 7 bases line up with TRBD2. The DNA matches TRBJ2-7 better at its end, which makes the J call doubtful. The CDR3 is made up of 14 amino acids. Germline assignment: CDR1 GTSNPN and CDR2 SVGIG (reference sequence). The CDR3 DNA reads as TGTGCCTGGAGAGAGCGGGATTGGTCCTACGAGCAGTACTTC. It encodes CAWRERDWSYEQYF.

The chain employs TRBV4-3 and TRBJ1-1; 12 bases line up with TRBD1. The CDR3 consists of 17 residues. The germline gives CDR1 LGHNA, CDR2 YSLEER. With 3 bases clipped from V and 1 base from J, the junction kept 6 bases outside the gene matches. The CDR3 region is CASSQGQGALGNTEAFF. The CDR3, as DNA: TGCGCCAGCAGCCAGGGACAGGGGGCTCTTGGGAACACTGAAGCTTTCTTT.

V and J are TRBV25-1 and TRBJ2-2; the D gene could be TRBD1 or TRBD2 (5 bases each). This CDR3 comprises 17 residues. Germline V gene lookup returns CDR1 MGHDK and CDR2 SYGVNS. V gave up 0 bases and J gave up 4 bases, with 15 bases separating them. This chain's CDR3 is CASSEYPGPLITGELFF. The DNA of the CDR3 is TGTGCCAGCAGTGAATACCCGGGACCGCTGATCACCGGGGAGCTGTTTTTT.

The gene calls are TRBV5-4 and TRBJ2-1, with 10 bases aligning to TRBD2. Germline assignment: CDR1 SGHNT and CDR2 YYREEE (reference sequence). This CDR3 contains 15 residues. The V segment lost 1 base and the J segment 6 bases; nucleotides outside the gene matches: 4. The DNA for the CDR3 is TGTGCCAGCAGCTTGACTAGCGGGATGAGCAATGAGCAGTTCTTC. Protein sequence: CASSLTSGMSNEQFF.

The gene calls are TRBV19 and TRBJ2-2; D not certain. V was cut by 5 bases and J by 4 bases, with 17 bases left in between. The CDR3 consists of 16 residues. Germline CDR1 reads LNHDA; CDR2 reads SQIVND (reference sequence). CDR3 sequence: CASSDRTRPGTGELFF. DNA of the CDR3: TGTGCCAGTAGTGACCGGACCCGGCCAGGCACCGGGGAGCTGTTTTTT.

The chain couples TRBV14 to TRBJ1-1, with D unclear. Per the germline V gene, CDR1 is SGHDN and CDR2 is FVKESK. With 5 bases removed from V and 4 bases from J, the gap between germline ends came to 17 bases. The CDR3 runs 15 residues. CDR3: CASSSLPTYSTEAFF. In nucleotides, the CDR3 is TGTGCCAGCAGCTCTCTTCCGACCTATTCCACTGAAGCTTTCTTT. Full variable domain (missing parts from reference TRBV14 and TRBJ1-1): EAGVTQFPSHSVIEKGQTVTLRCDPISGHDNLYWYRRVMGKEIKFLLHFVKESKQDESGMPNNRFLAERTGGTYSTLKVQPAELEDSGVYFCASSSLPTYSTEAFFGQGTRLTVV.

There are a few counts of this clone. V and J are TRBV4-2 and TRBJ2-1, with D maybe TRBD1 (5 bases). The V and J ends lost 4 bases and 10 bases respectively, with 14 bases between them. Germline V gives CDR1 LGHNA, CDR2 YNFKEQ. The CDR3 contains 13 residues. Here the CDR3 DNA reads TGTGCCAGCAGCCGCAAGTCAGGGTTGGAGCAGTTCTTC. Amino acid sequence: CASSRKSGLEQFF.

In this sample, this clone turned up once. The gene calls are TRBV28 and TRBJ2-7, with 11 positions matching TRBD2. Germline CDR1 and CDR2: MDHEN and SYDVKM. The junction had 9 bases not matched to a gene; V was cut back by 5 bases and J by 6 bases. The CDR3 covers 15 residues. In DNA, the CDR3 is TGTGCCAGCAGTACGCTAGCGGGAGGTCTTTCCGAGCAGTACTTC. This encodes CASSTLAGGLSEQYF.

The V and J genes are TRBV28 and TRBJ2-1; TRBD2 matches 7 bases. CDR1 is MDHEN, CDR2 SYDVKM, per germline. This CDR3 has 15 amino acids. V was clipped by 8 bases and J by 4 bases; unmatched bases: 11. The CDR3 is CASSFRGGRYNEQFF. In nucleotides, the CDR3 is TGTGCCAGCTCGTTCCGCGGGGGAAGATACAATGAGCAGTTCTTC.

The rearrangement joins TRBV11-2 to TRBJ1-3, with 7 bases fitting TRBD1. Per germline, CDR1 SGHAT and CDR2 FQNNGV. After removal of 5 bases from V and 3 bases from J, the junction contained 1 base not matched to a gene. CDR3 size: 13 residues. CDR3 in amino acids: CASSRQGGNTIYF. CDR3 nucleotide sequence: TGTGCCAGCAGCAGACAGGGTGGAAACACCATATATTTT.

This chain joins TRBV7-6 and TRBJ1-5, with 7 bases identical to TRBD1. V was clipped by 5 bases and J by 5 bases; unmatched bases: 3. The CDR3 extends over 13 amino acids. Germline V gives CDR1 SGHVS, CDR2 FNYEAQ. The CDR3 sequence is CASSPQGDQPQHF. DNA for the CDR3: TGTGCCAGCAGCCCCCAGGGGGATCAGCCCCAGCATTTT.